This T cell receptor (beta chain) was identified in a study of T-cell reconstitution after alpha-beta-depleted transplantation in children. Preparation of the TCRbeta library was carried out with unique molecular identifiers. TCRdb analysed the PCR reads with MiXCR anew, one entry per CDR3 protein. In the table there are approximately 290,000 distinct CDR3 sequences, approximately 10% of which are singletons. CDR3 length: 13 amino acids. CDR1 and CDR2 from the germline V gene are MDHEN and SYDVKM. Trimming cost V 6 bases and J 7 bases, with 15 bases left between them. Notes on the study in general: T-cell counts and diversity at one year post-transplant came mainly from newly produced T cells. About two months after transplant, alpha-beta T cells reportedly came from several hundred expanded graft clones.

This clonotype was recorded at least ten times. Its antigen is still unknown. The V gene is TRBV28, the J gene TRBJ2-5; TRBD1 is a possible D gene (6 bases). This clonotype was obtained from a male patient between 2 and 10 years old who had a stem cell transplant for chronic granulomatous disease, so the T cells may come from the graft donor. The sample in question was peripheral blood, obtained 180 days after TCRalphabeta/CD19-depleted stem cell transplant. The CDR3 DNA reads as TGTGCCAGCAGACGCGGACAGTTAGGGACCCAGTACTTC. This translates into CASRRGQLGTQYF.